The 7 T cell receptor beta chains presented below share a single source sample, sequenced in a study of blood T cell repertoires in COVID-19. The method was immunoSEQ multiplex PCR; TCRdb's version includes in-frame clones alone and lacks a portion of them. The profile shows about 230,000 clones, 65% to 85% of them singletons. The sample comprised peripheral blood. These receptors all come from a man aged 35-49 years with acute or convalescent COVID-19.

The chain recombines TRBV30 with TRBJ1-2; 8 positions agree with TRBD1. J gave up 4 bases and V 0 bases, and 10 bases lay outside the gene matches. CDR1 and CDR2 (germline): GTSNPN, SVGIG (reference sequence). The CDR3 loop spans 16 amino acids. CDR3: CAWSVHQGARSYGYTF. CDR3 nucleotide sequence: TGTGCCTGGAGTGTCCATCAGGGGGCCCGGAGCTATGGCTACACCTTC.

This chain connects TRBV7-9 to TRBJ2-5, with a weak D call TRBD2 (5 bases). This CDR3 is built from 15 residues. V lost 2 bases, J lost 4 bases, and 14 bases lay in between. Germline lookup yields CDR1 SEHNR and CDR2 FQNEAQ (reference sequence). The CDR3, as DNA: TGTGCCAGCAGCTTACTTGCGGGCGTCGGAGAGACCCAGTACTTC. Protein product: CASSLLAGVGETQYF.

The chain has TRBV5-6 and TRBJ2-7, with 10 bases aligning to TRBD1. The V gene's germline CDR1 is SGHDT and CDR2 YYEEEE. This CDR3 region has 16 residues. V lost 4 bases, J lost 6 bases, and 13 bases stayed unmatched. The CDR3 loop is CASSPTDRGRQSEQYF. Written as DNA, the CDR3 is TGTGCCAGCAGCCCTACCGACAGGGGGCGGCAGTCCGAGCAGTACTTC.

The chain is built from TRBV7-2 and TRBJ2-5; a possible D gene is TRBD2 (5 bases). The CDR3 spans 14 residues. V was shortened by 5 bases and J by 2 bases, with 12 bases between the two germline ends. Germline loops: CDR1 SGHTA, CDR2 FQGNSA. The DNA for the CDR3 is TGTGCCAGCAGCGTAAACGGGGTACAAGAGACCCAGTACTTC. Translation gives CASSVNGVQETQYF.

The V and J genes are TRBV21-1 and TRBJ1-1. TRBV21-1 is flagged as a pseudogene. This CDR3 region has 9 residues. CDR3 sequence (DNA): TGTGCACTCTGGAGGGTAGCTTTCTTT. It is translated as CALWRVAFF.

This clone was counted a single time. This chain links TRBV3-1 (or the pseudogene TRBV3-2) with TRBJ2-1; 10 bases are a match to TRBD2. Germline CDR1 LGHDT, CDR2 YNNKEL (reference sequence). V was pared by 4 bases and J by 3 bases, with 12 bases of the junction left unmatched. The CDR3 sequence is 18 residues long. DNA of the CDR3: TGTGCCAGCAGCCGATGGGTAGCGGGAGGCTGGGTCTACAATGAGCAGTTCTTC. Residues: CASSRWVAGGWVYNEQFF.

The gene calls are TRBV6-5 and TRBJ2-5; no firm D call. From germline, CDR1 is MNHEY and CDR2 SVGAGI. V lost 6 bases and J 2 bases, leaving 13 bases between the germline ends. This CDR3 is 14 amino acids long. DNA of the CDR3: TGTGCCAGCAGCCCCCTGCAGAGGCAAGAGACCCAGTACTTC. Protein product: CASSPLQRQETQYF.